These 6 T cell receptor beta chains originate from one sample sequenced in a study of T cells in Graves' hyperthyroidism and ophthalmopathy. Researchers took RNA transcripts and amplified the TCR beta CDR3 regions from them. First-round RT-PCR with HTBI primers amplified the TCR CDR3 region. TCRdb reprocessed the multiplex PCR reads with MiXCR, giving one entry per CDR3 protein. The profile covers 300,000 to 400,000 distinct CDR3 sequences, with roughly a fifth appearing a single time and about 50% taken by the ten largest. Sequencing input: blood. The receptor set was obtained from a woman aged 50 to 60 with Graves' hyperthyroidism.

In this sample, this clonotype turned up many times. The J gene is TRBJ1-5, the V gene TRBV2; TRBD1 might be the D (6 bases). Trimming took 8 bases from V and 1 from J, leaving 15 bases between them. The CDR3 loop spans 15 amino acids. Germline V gene lookup returns CDR1 SNHLY and CDR2 FYNNEI. This chain's CDR3 is CASCGGQRSNQPQHF. In DNA form, the CDR3 reads TGTGCCAGCTGTGGGGGACAAAGGAGCAATCAGCCCCAGCATTTT.

With respect to this clonotype: A much larger clone is a single base away; this may be a read error. The rearrangement links TRBV7-9 to TRBJ1-5, with 8 bases that match TRBD1. Looked up from germline, CDR1 is SEHNR and CDR2 is FQNEAQ (reference sequence). This CDR3 region has 15 residues. CDR3 sequence reads: CVSSPQGAGNQPQHF. CDR3 bases: TGTGTCAGCAGCCCGCAGGGGGCCGGCAATCAGCCCCAGCATTTT.

The table lists this clonotype with a few counts. At one boundary the junction diverges from the germline segment, which might be a read error. The chain is built from TRBV12-3 or TRBV12-4 and TRBJ1-3, with D uncertain. This CDR3 has 16 residues. CDR3 sequence (DNA): TGTGCCAGCAATTTAACCCGTAGTGGCTCTGGAAACACCATATATTTT. As protein: CASNLTRSGSGNTIYF.

The chain employs TRBV5-4 and TRBJ2-5, with 9 bases fitting TRBD1. The CDR3 length is 15 residues. V lost 3 bases, J lost 1 base, and 4 bases stayed unmatched. Germline CDR1 and CDR2: SGHNT and YYREEE (reference sequence). The CDR3 region has the DNA TGTGCCAGCAGCTGGGGACAGGGACTCCAAGAGACCCAGTACTTC. Protein sequence: CASSWGQGLQETQYF.

This clonotype was recorded at least ten times. The genes are TRBV7-2 and TRBJ2-1, with TRBD2 matching over 14 bases. V was clipped by 5 bases and J by 9 bases; unmatched bases: 9. Looked up from germline, CDR1 is SGHTA and CDR2 is FQGNSA. CDR3 size: 16 residues. The chain's CDR3 is CASSAPGTSGGGEQFF. CDR3 bases: TGTGCCAGCAGCGCTCCCGGGACTAGCGGGGGAGGTGAGCAGTTCTTC. The whole variable domain, remainder taken from reference TRBV7-2 and TRBJ2-1, is GAGVSQSPSNKVTEKGKDVELRCDPISGHTALYWYRQSLGQGLEFLIYFQGNSAPDKSGLPSDRFSAERTGGSVSTLTIQRTQQEDSAVYLCASSAPGTSGGGEQFFGPGTRLTVL.

There are many counts of this clonotype. The V gene is TRBV20-1, the J gene TRBJ2-2, with D tentatively TRBD2 (6 bases). This CDR3 comprises 14 residues. Germline CDR1 is DFQATT and CDR2 is SNEGSKA (reference sequence). V lost 4 bases and J 0 bases, leaving 9 bases between the germline ends. The CDR3 DNA reads as TGCAGTGCTAAGGAGGGCGCGAACACCGGGGAGCTGTTTTTT. Amino acids: CSAKEGANTGELFF.